A selection of T cell receptor beta chains follows, all from one sample in a study of OX40 agonist ivuxolimab in advanced cancers. TCRdb keeps only in-frame clones here, not all; method: immunoSEQ multiplex PCR. Altogether 70,000 to 80,000 clones are present, about 81% being singletons, with the ten largest covering 5%. The sequencing used CD4+ or CD8+ T cells sorted from blood, collected in a trial of the OX40 agonist ivuxolimab. These TCRs come from an adult with an advanced solid tumor such as melanoma, head and neck, liver or kidney cancer. Both conserved end residues are part of each CDR3. D genes are given only for firm matches. Some rows mark clone size as missing; the rest say once, few, many or name a class of expanded clone.

J | D | size | V | CDR3 | DNA
TRBJ1-2 | NA | NA | TRBV18 | CASSPEENYGYTF | TGTGCCAGCTCACCAGAGGAGAACTATGGCTACACCTTC
TRBJ2-3 | TRBD2 | NA | TRBV6-6 | CASSFLAGGADTQYF | TGTGCCAGCAGTTTCTTAGCGGGGGGCGCGGATACGCAGTATTTT
TRBJ1-1 | NA | few | TRBV7-2 | CASRIDRNTEAFF | TGTGCCAGCAGGATCGACCGGAACACTGAAGCTTTCTTT
TRBJ2-7 | NA | NA | TRBV20-1 | CSASGQDEQYF | TGCAGTGCTAGCGGGCAGGACGAGCAGTACTTC
TRBJ1-2 | NA | NA | TRBV4-1 | CASSHSTGTNYGYTF | TGCGCCAGCAGCCATTCGACTGGAACCAACTATGGCTACACCTTC
TRBJ2-3 | NA | NA | TRBV5-1 | CASSPMRTSTDTQYF | TGCGCCAGCAGCCCCATGCGGACTAGCACAGATACGCAGTATTTT
TRBJ1-4 | TRBD1 | once | TRBV15 | CATSRDRGAEKLFF | TGTGCCACCAGCCGTGACAGGGGGGCTGAAAAACTGTTTTTT
TRBJ1-1 | TRBD1 | NA | TRBV27 | CASSLSGQVRAFF | TGTGCCAGCAGTTTATCGGGACAGGTACGAGCTTTCTTT
TRBJ1-5 | NA | NA | TRBV4-2 | CASSQSGQPQHF | TGTGCCAGCAGCCAATCCGGTCAGCCCCAGCATTTT
TRBJ1-2 | NA | NA | TRBV7-9 | CASSLASLIDYGYTF | TGTGCCAGCAGCTTAGCCTCACTTATAGACTATGGCTACACCTTC
TRBJ2-1 | NA | NA | TRBV6-4 | CASKDYPEAYEQFF | TGTGCCAGCAAGGACTACCCGGAGGCCTATGAGCAGTTCTTC
TRBJ1-5 | TRBD1 | NA | TRBV6-1 | CASSVGRGRGNQPQHF | TGTGCCAGCAGTGTGGGAAGGGGGCGGGGTAATCAGCCCCAGCATTTT
TRBJ2-7 | TRBD1 | NA | TRBV19 | CASSTPGQGPPYEQYF | TGTGCCAGTAGTACTCCGGGACAGGGACCCCCATACGAGCAGTACTTC
TRBJ1-4 | NA | NA | TRBV4-3 | CASSRGTVDNEKLFF | TGCGCCAGCAGCCGAGGCACGGTTGATAATGAAAAACTGTTTTTT
TRBJ2-1 | NA | NA | TRBV5-1 | CASSLTGNEQFF | TGCGCCAGCAGCTTAACAGGGAATGAGCAGTTCTTC
TRBJ2-3 | TRBD2 | NA | TRBV5-4 | CASSSSGDTQYF | TGTGCCAGCAGCTCTAGCGGGGATACGCAGTATTTT
TRBJ1-2 | NA | few | TRBV7-9 | CASSTRDGYTF | TGTGCCAGCAGCACCCGGGACGGGTACACCTTC
TRBJ1-4 | NA | few | TRBV11-2 | CASSLASNEKLFF | TGTGCCAGCAGCTTAGCGTCCAATGAAAAACTGTTTTTT
TRBJ2-7 | NA | NA | TRBV5-1 | CASSFGISSAEQYF | TGCGCCAGCAGCTTTGGAATAAGTTCGGCCGAGCAGTACTTC
TRBJ1-6 | TRBD1 | NA | TRBV27 | CASSSDRGLRSPLHF | TGTGCCAGCAGTTCGGACAGGGGGCTCCGGTCACCCCTCCACTTT
TRBJ1-1 | TRBD1 | NA | TRBV19 | CASGRGLQTAFF | TGTGCCAGTGGCAGGGGGCTCCAAACGGCTTTCTTT
TRBJ1-1 | NA | NA | TRBV11-2 | CASRRQLNTEAFF | TGTGCCAGCAGGAGACAGTTGAACACTGAAGCTTTCTTT
TRBJ1-1 | NA | NA | TRBV2 | CASSDEQNAEAFF | TGTGCCAGCAGTGACGAACAGAACGCTGAAGCTTTCTTT
TRBJ2-5 | NA | NA | TRBV5-4 | CASSLPLTETQYF | TGTGCCAGCAGCTTGCCGCTTACTGAGACCCAGTACTTC
TRBJ2-5 | TRBD2 | NA | TRBV5-4 | CASSLASGRGETQYF | TGTGCCAGCAGCTTGGCTAGCGGGAGGGGCGAGACCCAGTACTTC
TRBJ1-5 | NA | NA | TRBV6-1 | CASSEAGTVRGNQPQHF | TGTGCCAGCAGTGAAGCAGGGACGGTAAGGGGAAATCAGCCCCAGCATTTT
TRBJ2-7 | TRBD1 | once | TRBV5-1 | CASSLGDRGGPSYEQYF | TGCGCCAGCAGTCTGGGGGACAGGGGAGGGCCCTCCTACGAGCAGTACTTC
TRBJ2-1 | TRBD2 | NA | TRBV7-3 | CASSAGLAVDEQFF | TGTGCCAGCAGCGCGGGACTAGCAGTCGATGAGCAGTTCTTC
TRBJ2-1 | TRBD2 | NA | TRBV7-2 | CASSLVGSGKGSYNEQFF | TGTGCCAGCAGCTTAGTTGGTAGCGGGAAGGGCTCCTACAATGAGCAGTTCTTC
TRBJ1-1 | NA | NA | TRBV11-2 | CASSFEGVGSEAFF | TGTGCCAGCAGCTTCGAGGGTGTGGGAAGTGAAGCTTTCTTT
TRBJ2-7 | TRBD1 | NA | TRBV15 | CATSGTGTGTYEQYF | TGTGCCACCAGTGGGACCGGGACAGGGACCTACGAGCAGTACTTC
TRBJ2-1 | NA | NA | TRBV10-3 | CAISESPYNEQFF | TGTGCCATCAGTGAAAGCCCCTACAATGAGCAGTTCTTC
TRBJ1-2 | TRBD1 | few | TRBV6-5 | CASSLWTGGPAYGYTF | TGTGCCAGCAGTTTATGGACAGGGGGCCCGGCCTATGGCTACACCTTC
TRBJ2-1 | NA | NA | TRBV7-2 | CASSSQGLQSYNEQFF | TGTGCCAGCAGCTCGCAGGGGCTGCAATCCTACAATGAGCAGTTCTTC
TRBJ2-1 | TRBD1 | NA | TRBV6-6 | CASSYSEGDRGAVF | TGTGCCAGCAGTTACTCTGAAGGGGACAGAGGCGCCGTCTTC
TRBJ2-1 | TRBD2 | NA | TRBV19 | CASSLVAGGNEQFF | TGTGCCAGTAGTTTAGTAGCGGGTGGGAATGAGCAGTTCTTC
TRBJ2-7 | NA | NA | TRBV4-2 | CASSPTGTYEQYF | TGTGCCAGCAGCCCGACAGGAACCTACGAGCAGTACTTC
TRBJ2-7 | NA | NA | TRBV11-2 | CASSLYVDYEQYF | TGTGCCAGCAGCTTATACGTGGATTACGAGCAGTACTTC
TRBJ2-5 | NA | NA | TRBV6-6 | CASSIYRAKETQYF | TGTGCCAGCAGTATATACAGGGCAAAGGAGACCCAGTACTTC
TRBJ1-1 | NA | NA | TRBV5-6 | CASSLATVNTEAFF | TGTGCCAGCAGCTTGGCGACAGTGAACACTGAAGCTTTCTTT
TRBJ2-1 | NA | once | TRBV19 | CASRFTHNDFSYNEQFF | TGTGCCAGTAGATTTACCCACAACGACTTCTCCTACAATGAGCAGTTCTTC
TRBJ1-6 | NA | medium-sized | TRBV5-8 | CASSLGRWPPLHF | TGTGCCAGCAGCTTAGGACGGTGGCCACCCCTCCACTTT
TRBJ1-1 | NA | NA | TRBV6-5 | CASTPGGPDTEAFF | TGTGCCAGCACCCCCGGGGGCCCGGACACTGAAGCTTTCTTT
TRBJ1-2 | NA | NA | TRBV14 | CASSQDTGSGYTF | TGTGCCAGCAGCCAAGATACGGGTAGTGGCTACACCTTC
TRBJ1-1 | NA | NA | TRBV19 | CASSPTTGKNTEAFF | TGTGCCAGTAGTCCAACGACCGGGAAGAACACTGAAGCTTTCTTT
TRBJ2-1 | NA | few | TRBV7-2 | CASSLQNNNEQFF | TGTGCCAGCAGCTTACAGAATAACAATGAGCAGTTCTTC
TRBJ2-6 | NA | NA | TRBV5-6 | CASSLVGTEAGANVLTF | TGTGCCAGCAGCTTGGTGGGTACCGAGGCTGGGGCCAACGTCCTGACTTTC
TRBJ1-5 | NA | few | TRBV7-8 | CASSPMTRASNQPQHF | TGTGCCAGCAGCCCTATGACCAGGGCTAGCAATCAGCCCCAGCATTTT
TRBJ2-3 | NA | NA | TRBV6-1 | CASSDQGISDTQYF | TGTGCCAGCAGTGATCAAGGGATTTCAGATACGCAGTATTTT
TRBJ1-5 | NA | NA | TRBV18 | CASSSGRQTYVQPQHF | TGTGCCAGCTCGTCGGGCCGGCAAACTTACGTTCAGCCCCAGCATTTT
TRBJ1-4 | NA | NA | TRBV5-4 | CASSLESVGEKLFF | TGTGCCAGCAGCCTAGAGTCGGTTGGAGAAAAACTGTTTTTT
TRBJ1-2 | NA | NA | TRBV5-4 | CASSLDGAGYTF | TGTGCCAGCAGCTTGGATGGGGCTGGCTACACCTTC
TRBJ1-2 | NA | NA | TRBV30 | CAWSITAWYGYTF | TGTGCCTGGAGTATCACAGCTTGGTATGGCTACACCTTC
TRBJ2-4 | TRBD2 | NA | TRBV15 | CATSRAGTSGNIQYF | TGTGCCACCAGCAGAGCGGGGACTAGTGGGAACATTCAGTACTTC
TRBJ1-5 | NA | NA | TRBV21-1 | CASSKVSAQPQHF | TGTGCCAGCAGCAAAGTATCGGCGCAGCCCCAGCATTTT
TRBJ2-5 | TRBD2 | NA | TRBV7-9 | CASSFTRGAGYQETQYF | TGTGCCAGCAGCTTCACCCGTGGAGCGGGGTACCAAGAGACCCAGTACTTC
TRBJ2-3 | NA | NA | TRBV21-1 | CASSTEKYRGTDTQYF | TGTGCCAGCAGCACCGAAAAGTACCGCGGCACAGATACGCAGTATTTT
TRBJ2-7 | TRBD1 | NA | TRBV6-5 | CASSYQGQNYEQYF | TGTGCCAGCAGTTACCAGGGACAGAACTACGAGCAGTACTTC
TRBJ2-3 | TRBD2 | NA | TRBV7-3 | CASSPGLDTDTQYF | TGTGCCAGCAGCCCAGGACTAGACACAGATACGCAGTATTTT
TRBJ1-3 | NA | NA | TRBV10-3 | CAIQGSGNTIYF | TGTGCCATTCAGGGATCTGGAAACACCATATATTTT